This T cell receptor (beta chain) was sequenced during a study of cytomegalovirus exposure and HLA in healthy donors. The CDR3 extends over 16 amino acids. CDR1 and CDR2 from the germline V gene are KGHSH and LQKENI. Trimming removed 4 bases from V and 7 bases from J; junction bases left unmatched: 9. The repertoire was sequenced with immunoSEQ multiplex PCR; TCRdb's copy has only in-frame clones and lacks some. Of around 250,000 clones in the sample, 90% are singletons; the top ten hold 0.37%. Notes on this clone: Its antigen is not known.

Findings of the study overall: Some 150 TCR beta chains were listed as cytomegalovirus-associated. Subsequent analysis showed first-cohort TCR clusters tending to co-occur in 120 validation repertoires.

Among the roughly 120 subjects of the validation cohort, separate from the roughly 600-subject first cohort, were the donors. The sequence was obtained from a woman aged 18-29 years in good health and CMV-seronegative. Sequencing input: PBMCs. J is TRBJ1-6 and V is TRBV18; 8 bases are a match to TRBD1. The CDR3 sequence: CASSLGQGQLNSPLHF. The CDR3 region has the DNA TGTGCCAGCTCACTCGGACAGGGCCAACTAAATTCACCCCTCCACTTT. Using reference TRBV18 and TRBJ1-6 for the parts outside the CDR3, the full variable domain is NAGVMQNPRHLVRRRGQEARLRCSPMKGHSHVYWYRQLPEEGLKFMVYLQKENIIDESGMPKERFSAEFPKEGPSILRIQQVVRGDSAAYFCASSLGQGQLNSPLHFGNGTRLTVT.